This T cell receptor (beta chain) emerged from a study of beta chain features in type 1 diabetes. About the research overall: Patients and healthy donors were similar in age, gender and cell yields. All samples combined gave 95 million to 130 million sorted cells for examination.

Sequenced material consisted of expressed TCRB transcripts (all of the isolated RNA was reverse transcribed). Some clones are missing from TCRdb's copy, which holds only in-frame ones; the method was immunoSEQ multiplex PCR. The sample has approximately 250,000 clones, around an eighth seen once; the top ten hold 0.026%. This clone was found a few times. Germline CDR1 reads SGHTA; CDR2 reads FQGNSA. Trimming at V came to 3 bases and at J to 6 bases, leaving 7 bases not matched to a gene. The CDR3 has 15 amino acids. This TCR was recovered from a middle-aged woman in good health. Sequencing was carried out using naive CD4+ T cells from blood. This chain connects TRBV7-2 to TRBJ2-1; 8 nucleotides line up with TRBD2. The CDR3 sequence is CASSLFGGASNEQFF. Written as DNA, the CDR3 is TGTGCCAGCAGCTTGTTCGGGGGGGCGTCCAATGAGCAGTTCTTC.